This is a list of T cell receptor beta chains from one sample in a study of beta chain features in type 1 diabetes. Some clones are missing from TCRdb's copy, which holds only in-frame ones; the method was immunoSEQ multiplex PCR. This sample yields 600,000 or so clones, of which more than 13% are seen a single time; 0.035% to 0.045% belongs to the top ten. The sequencing input was naive CD4+ T cells from blood. The receptor source for this set is a man aged 18 to 30 with type 1 diabetes. The CDR3 runs from the conserved cysteine through the conserved F or W. D genes are given only for firm matches. A row's size may be missing; if present it is once, few, many or a size class.

TRBV4-2	-	few	TRBJ2-2	TGTGCCAGCAGCTCGAACTCTTACTCTGGCGGGGAGCTGTTTTTT	CASSSNSYSGGELFF
TRBV28	-	-	TRBJ1-2	TGTGCCAGCAGTTTTAGACAGTCTGGAGGCTACACCTTC	CASSFRQSGGYTF
TRBV20-1	-	-	TRBJ2-1	TGCAGTGCGCTTCACAATGAGCAGTTCTTC	CSALHNEQFF
TRBV4-1	-	-	TRBJ1-1	TGCGCCAGCAGCCAAGATCGGCAGCTGAACACTGAAGCTTTCTTT	CASSQDRQLNTEAFF
TRBV4-2	TRBD1	-	TRBJ1-6	TGTGCCAGCAGCCAAGGACAGGGGAGTTCACCCCTCCACTTT	CASSQGQGSSPLHF
TRBV29-1	-	few	TRBJ2-7	TGCAGCGCTCAGGGGAACTCCTACGAGCAGTACTTC	CSAQGNSYEQYF
TRBV2	-	-	TRBJ2-4	TGTGCCAGCAACCCCAGAAATCTAGCCAAAAACATTCAGTACTTC	CASNPRNLAKNIQYF
TRBV7-3	-	few	TRBJ1-2	TGTGCCAGCAGCTTAGGACACCGGGATGGCTACACCTTC	CASSLGHRDGYTF
TRBV28	-	few	TRBJ1-6	TGTGCCAGCAGTTTCGGGGGCGCGAGTAGTTCACCCCTCCACTTT	CASSFGGASSSPLHF
TRBV28	-	few	TRBJ1-6	TGTGCCAGCAGGCAAGCCATCTATAATTCACCCCTCCACTTT	CASRQAIYNSPLHF
TRBV5-1	-	-	TRBJ1-6	TGCGCCAGCAGCTTGGAGGGGGTTTCACCCCTCCACTTT	CASSLEGVSPLHF
TRBV2	-	few	TRBJ2-1	TGTGCCAGCAGTGGTCTAGCAGGTTACAATGAGCAGTTCTTC	CASSGLAGYNEQFF
TRBV28	-	-	TRBJ2-6	TGTGCCAGCAGTTTAGAAGGCTCTGGGGCCAACGTCCTGACTTTC	CASSLEGSGANVLTF
TRBV4-2	-	few	TRBJ1-5	TGTGCCAGCAGCGACACACGGTTCAATCAGCCCCAGCATTTT	CASSDTRFNQPQHF
TRBV25-1	-	-	TRBJ2-3	TGTGCCAGCAGTGCTCAGAGCACAGATACGCAGTATTTT	CASSAQSTDTQYF
TRBV27	-	few	TRBJ2-6	TGTGCCAGCAAAACCAGACCTGGGGCCAACGTCCTGACTTTC	CASKTRPGANVLTF
TRBV10-3	TRBD2	-	TRBJ2-1	TGTGCCATCAGTGAGTCTTCAGGGAGGGATGAGCAGTTCTTC	CAISESSGRDEQFF
TRBV7-2	-	-	TRBJ2-6	TGTGCCAGCAGCGCTACAGGTGGTGGGGCCAACGTCCTGACTTTC	CASSATGGGANVLTF
TRBV30	TRBD2	-	TRBJ2-5	TGTGCCTGGAGTGGACTAGCGGGAGAGACCCAGTACTTC	CAWSGLAGETQYF
TRBV7-9	TRBD1	-	TRBJ2-3	TGTGCCAGCAGCTCGGGACAGGGTGAAGGAGATACGCAGTATTTT	CASSSGQGEGDTQYF
TRBV28	-	-	TRBJ1-2	TGTGCCAGCAGGACCCTCCGAGGACGACGGACAGCTAACTATGGCTACACCTTC	CASRTLRGRRTANYGYTF
TRBV30	TRBD1	-	TRBJ1-2	TGTGCCTGGAGTGTACAGGGGCGCGGCTACACCTTC	CAWSVQGRGYTF
TRBV6-6	TRBD2	few	TRBJ2-7	TGTGCCAGCAGTTACGGCGGGAGGGCCGGCGAGCAGTACTTC	CASSYGGRAGEQYF
TRBV19	TRBD2	few	TRBJ2-7	TGTGCCAGTAGTGGAAAGACTAGCGGGGAGTACGAGCAGTACTTC	CASSGKTSGEYEQYF
TRBV30	TRBD1	-	TRBJ1-2	TGTGCCTGGAGTACAGGGGGCAGGGGTGGCTACACCTTC	CAWSTGGRGGYTF
TRBV5-4	TRBD2	-	TRBJ2-5	TGTGCCAGCAGCCCCCTGGGCGGGGGGACACAAGAGACCCAGTACTTC	CASSPLGGGTQETQYF
TRBV29-1	TRBD1	-	TRBJ2-1	TGCAGCGAAGTAGGTCAGGGGGCATACAATGAGCAGTTCTTC	CSEVGQGAYNEQFF
TRBV14	-	-	TRBJ2-1	TGTGCCAGCAGCCAACAGGCAGGGTCCTACAATGAGCAGTTCTTC	CASSQQAGSYNEQFF
TRBV29-1	TRBD1	-	TRBJ1-1	TGCAGCGTGCTGGGACAGGGGCGGACTGAAGCTTTCTTT	CSVLGQGRTEAFF
TRBV14	-	-	TRBJ2-5	TGTGCCAGCAGCCGAACTGTGAATTCGGGGGAGACCCAGTACTTC	CASSRTVNSGETQYF
TRBV5-6	-	-	TRBJ2-7	TGTGCCAGCAGCTTGCAGATCCCCTACGAGCAGTACTTC	CASSLQIPYEQYF
TRBV6-5	-	-	TRBJ2-3	TGTGCCAGCAGTTACCAACCTCTGGTGGGAGCAGATACGCAGTATTTT	CASSYQPLVGADTQYF
TRBV7-2	-	-	TRBJ2-7	TGTGCCAGCAGCTTAGCGGAGAGCTACGAGCAGTACTTC	CASSLAESYEQYF
TRBV10-3	TRBD2	-	TRBJ2-1	TGTGCCATCACCACTAGCGGGAGATTGGTTGAGCAGTTCTTC	CAITTSGRLVEQFF
TRBV5-8	TRBD2	-	TRBJ2-3	TGTGCCAGCAGCCCGGGGACTAGCGGGACAGATACGCAGTATTTT	CASSPGTSGTDTQYF
TRBV15	-	-	TRBJ1-2	TGTGCCACCAGCAGAGATCGAAGGGTTCTGGGGGGCTACACCTTC	CATSRDRRVLGGYTF
TRBV6-5	TRBD1	-	TRBJ2-7	TGTGCCAGCAGTTACGCGAACTTATTGGGACAGCGGTTGTGCTTC	CASSYANLLGQRLCF
TRBV6-6	-	-	TRBJ1-5	TGTGCCAGCACCCTGCGCAGGGGAGGAAGCAATCAGCCCCAGCATTTT	CASTLRRGGSNQPQHF
TRBV6-6	-	-	TRBJ1-2	TGTGCCAGCAGGGCCGAACTGCTCCGAGGCTACACCTTC	CASRAELLRGYTF
TRBV29-1	-	few	TRBJ2-1	TGCAGCGTTGAGTACAATGAGCAGTTCTTC	CSVEYNEQFF
TRBV7-2	TRBD1	-	TRBJ1-4	TGTGCCAGCAGCTGGGACAGGGTCGAAAAACTGTTTTTT	CASSWDRVEKLFF
TRBV7-2	TRBD2	few	TRBJ2-7	TGTGCCAGTGGGGTAGCGGGGTCTACCTACGAGCAGTACTTC	CASGVAGSTYEQYF
TRBV29-1	-	few	TRBJ1-3	TGCAGCGTTGAGGCTTGGACCGCAGGGTCTACTGGAAACACCATATATTTT	CSVEAWTAGSTGNTIYF
TRBV4-2	-	few	TRBJ2-5	TGTGCCAGCAGCCAAGTCGCGGCGACCCGGATGGAGACCCAGTACTTC	CASSQVAATRMETQYF